This TCR beta chain was sequenced for a study of cytomegalovirus exposure and HLA in healthy donors. Study-wide background: Genotyping showed roughly 76% of some 400 donors falling in the Caucasian-associated ancestry cluster. Findings and limits, study-wide: Prediction of most subjects' HLA-A and HLA-B alleles by TCR beta sequences was reportedly accurate. Later, TCR association rates were found to vary by HLA locus, highest for DRB1 and lowest for HLA-C.

The CDR3 loop spans 12 amino acids. The V gene lost 4 bases and the J gene lost 1 base, with 7 bases spanning the gap. Per germline, CDR1 SQVTM and CDR2 ANQGSEA. A word on this clone: Its cognate antigen is unknown.

Use of 60 Vbeta and 13 Jbeta primers characterized the PCR. TCRdb's table, derived via immunoSEQ multiplex PCR, lists solely in-frame clones and lacks some. Here the sample spans 100,000 or so clones, roughly 70% being singletons. The chain employs TRBV29-1 and TRBJ1-1; D uncertain. This receptor was taken from a man under 40 in good health and CMV-seronegative. The sample was PBMCs. CDR3 region: CSVGSGNTEAFF. The CDR3 region has the DNA TGCAGCGTTGGATCAGGGAACACTGAAGCTTTCTTT. Variable domain in full (rest from reference TRBV29-1 and TRBJ1-1): SAVISQKPSRDICQRGTSLTIQCQVDSQVTMMFWYRQQPGQSLTLIATANQGSEATYESGFVIDKFPISRPNLTFSTLTVSNMSPEDSSIYLCSVGSGNTEAFFGQGTRLTVV.